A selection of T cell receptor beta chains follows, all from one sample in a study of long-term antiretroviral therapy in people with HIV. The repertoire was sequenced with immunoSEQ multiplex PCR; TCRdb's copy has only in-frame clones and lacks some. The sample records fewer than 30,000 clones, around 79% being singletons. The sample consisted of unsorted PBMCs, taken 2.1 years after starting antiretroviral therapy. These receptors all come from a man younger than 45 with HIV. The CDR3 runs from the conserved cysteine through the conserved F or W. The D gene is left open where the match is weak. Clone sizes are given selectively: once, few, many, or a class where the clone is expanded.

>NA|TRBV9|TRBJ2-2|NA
TGTGCCAGCAGCCCAGACGGTGGGGAGCTGTTTTTT
CASSPDGGELFF
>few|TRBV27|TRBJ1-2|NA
TGTGCCAGCAGTTTTGGGGCAGGGTTCATCTACACCTTC
CASSFGAGFIYTF
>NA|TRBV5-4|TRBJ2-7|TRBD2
TGTGCCAGCAGCTTCGGGACTAACTACGAGCAGTACTTC
CASSFGTNYEQYF
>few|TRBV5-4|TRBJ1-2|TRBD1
TGTGCCAGCAGGCCACCACCGGGACAGGAATATGGCTACACCTTC
CASRPPPGQEYGYTF
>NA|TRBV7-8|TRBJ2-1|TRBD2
TGTGCCAGCAGCTATCGTGCTAGCGGGGGTTACAATGAGCAGTTCTTC
CASSYRASGGYNEQFF
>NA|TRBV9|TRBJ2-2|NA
TGTGCCAGCAGCGCATCCGGGACTCCCACAGCCGGGGAGCTGTTTTTT
CASSASGTPTAGELFF
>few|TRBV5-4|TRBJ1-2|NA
TGTGCCAGCAGCTTGGAGCGAGGCCAGGGCTATTATGGCTACACCTTC
CASSLERGQGYYGYTF
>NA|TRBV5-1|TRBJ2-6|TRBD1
TGCGCCAGCAGCCCCGGGACAGGGCGCCCTAACTCTGGGGCCAACGTCCTGACTTTC
CASSPGTGRPNSGANVLTF
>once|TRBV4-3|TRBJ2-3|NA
TGCGCCAGCAGCCAAGGGACCACAGATACGCAGTATTTT
CASSQGTTDTQYF
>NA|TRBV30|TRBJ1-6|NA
TGTGCCTGGATGCTGCGACGCTATAATTCACCCCTCCACTTT
CAWMLRRYNSPLHF
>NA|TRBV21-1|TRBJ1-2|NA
TGTGCCAGCAGCAAATTTGGGAAACGGATCCTCCAAACATATGGCTACACCTTC
CASSKFGKRILQTYGYTF
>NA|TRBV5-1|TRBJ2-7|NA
TGCGCCAGCAGCCACCCAGCGGGTCACGAGCAGTACTTC
CASSHPAGHEQYF
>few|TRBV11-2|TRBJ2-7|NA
TGTGCCAGCAGCTGGGGTGCCTACGAGCAGTACTTC
CASSWGAYEQYF
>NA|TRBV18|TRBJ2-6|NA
TGTGCCAGCTCACCAAGACAGAGCTCTGGGGCCAACGTCCTGACTTTC
CASSPRQSSGANVLTF
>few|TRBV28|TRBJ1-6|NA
TGTGCCAGCTGTGAGGGGGTTATAGGGTCACCCCTCCACTTT
CASCEGVIGSPLHF
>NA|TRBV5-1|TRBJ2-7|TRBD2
TGCGCCAGCAGCTTGGCCCCGACTAGCGGGGGGGCCTACGAGCAGTACTTC
CASSLAPTSGGAYEQYF
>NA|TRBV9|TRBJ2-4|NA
TGTGCCAGCAGCGTAGAATCTGGGGCAGGGAAAAACATCCAGTACTTC
CASSVESGAGKNIQYF
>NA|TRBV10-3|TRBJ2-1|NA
TGTGCCGGCAGCCCCGGCAATGAGCAGTTCTTC
CAGSPGNEQFF
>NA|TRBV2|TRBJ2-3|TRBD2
TGTGCCAGCAGTGTCCAGCGGGGGAGCACAGATACGCAGTATTTT
CASSVQRGSTDTQYF
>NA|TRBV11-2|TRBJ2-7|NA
TGTGCCAGCAGCCCAAACCGGGATAGGTCCTACGAGCAGTACTTC
CASSPNRDRSYEQYF
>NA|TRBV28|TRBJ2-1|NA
TGTGCCAGCAGTACCTGGACAGACTACAATGAGCAGTTCTTC
CASSTWTDYNEQFF
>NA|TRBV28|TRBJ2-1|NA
TGTGCCAGCAGTCCTGCCTCGTGGTCATCCTACAATGAGCAGTTCTTC
CASSPASWSSYNEQFF
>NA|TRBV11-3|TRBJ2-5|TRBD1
TGTGCCAGCAGCTTAGGACAACAGGGGCAAGAGACCCAGTACTTC
CASSLGQQGQETQYF
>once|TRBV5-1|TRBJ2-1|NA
TGCGCCAGCAGCTTGGAGGCGGGAAGAATAAATGAGCAGTTCTTC
CASSLEAGRINEQFF
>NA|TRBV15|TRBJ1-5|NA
TGTGCCACCAGCGGGGTGCGGCAGCCCCAGCATTTT
CATSGVRQPQHF
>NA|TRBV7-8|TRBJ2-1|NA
TGTGCCAGCAGCTCAGAAGCGTACAATGAGCAGTTCTTC
CASSSEAYNEQFF
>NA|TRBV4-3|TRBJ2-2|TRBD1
TGCGCCAGCAGCCAGGCCCTGGACAGGGGCAGCACCGGGGAGCTGTTTTTT
CASSQALDRGSTGELFF
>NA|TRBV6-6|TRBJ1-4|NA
TGTGCCAGCAGTTACGCTGGGTTCGCGTATTTT
CASSYAGFAYF
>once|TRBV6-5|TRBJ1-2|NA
TGTGCCAGCAGTTACTTGCAGGGTAACTATGGCTACACCTTC
CASSYLQGNYGYTF